One sample yielded the 17 T cell receptor beta chains listed below, sequenced in a study of cytomegalovirus exposure and HLA in healthy donors. The PCR made use of 60 Vbeta and 13 Jbeta primers. Sequencing used immunoSEQ multiplex PCR; TCRdb keeps in-frame clones, though not all of them. The data contain just over 85,000 clones, around three quarters of them singletons. The sequenced sample consisted of PBMCs. The receptors shown here come from a middle-aged man in good health and CMV-seronegative.

This clone showed up just a few times. The gene calls are TRBV29-1 and TRBJ2-7; maybe TRBD2 (5 bases). The CDR3 length is 12 residues. Germline-derived CDR1 and CDR2 are SQVTM and ANQGSEA. The V end was cut by 2 bases, the J end by 6 bases, with 11 bases between. CDR3 loop: CSVELRAAEQYF. The CDR3 DNA follows: TGCAGCGTTGAATTGAGGGCGGCCGAGCAGTACTTC.

The J gene is TRBJ1-4, the V gene TRBV7-9, with a weak D call TRBD1 (5 bases). The CDR3 sequence is 16 residues long. Looked up from germline, CDR1 is SEHNR and CDR2 is FQNEAQ (reference sequence). Deletions cut 3 bases from V and 0 bases from J, with 11 bases between. The CDR3, as DNA: TGTGCCAGCAGCTTCTATCGACAGTCAACTAATGAAAAACTGTTTTTT. Residues: CASSFYRQSTNEKLFF.

This chain uses TRBV29-1 with TRBJ1-2; D is ambiguous. The CDR3 contains 15 residues. Trimming pared 4 bases from V and 0 bases from J, leaving 15 bases between. Germline V gene lookup returns CDR1 SQVTM and CDR2 ANQGSEA. In DNA, the CDR3 is TGCAGCGTTGGTGGAGCTAACCTCCCTAACTATGGCTACACCTTC. Residues: CSVGGANLPNYGYTF.

This clone occurred a few times. The V gene is TRBV6-5, the J gene TRBJ2-7; 8 bases fit TRBD1. The trim removed 0 bases at V and 6 bases at J, leaving 7 bases unmatched. The CDR3 covers 15 residues. Per the germline V gene, CDR1 is MNHEY and CDR2 is SVGAGI. The CDR3 DNA reads as TGTGCCAGCAGTTACTCGCCCGGACAGGGAGGCGAGCAGTACTTC. Encoded protein: CASSYSPGQGGEQYF.

The chain has TRBV30 and TRBJ2-7; tentative D call: TRBD2 (6 bases). CDR3 length: 12 amino acids. Germline assignment: CDR1 GTSNPN and CDR2 SVGIG (reference sequence). Trimming removed 5 bases from V and 5 bases from J, with 13 bases in between. The chain's CDR3 is CAWGPRRDEQYF. The CDR3 coding sequence is TGTGCCTGGGGGCCGCGGAGGGACGAGCAGTACTTC. The complete variable domain, with remaining parts taken from reference TRBV30 and TRBJ2-7, reads SQTIHQWPATLVQPVGSPLSLECTVEGTSNPNLYWYRQAAGRGLQLLFYSVGIGQISSEVPQNLSASRPQDRQFILSSKKLLLSDSGFYLCAWGPRRDEQYFGPGTRLTVT.

J is TRBJ2-7 and V is TRBV7-7; 7 bases are shared with TRBD2. The CDR3 is 15 amino acids. Germline trimming cut 3 bases from V and 1 base from J; bases unmatched to any gene: 6. The germline gives CDR1 SSHAT, CDR2 FNYEAQ (reference sequence). The CDR3 sequence: CASSFGAGLSYEQYF. For the CDR3, the DNA is TGTGCCAGCAGCTTTGGAGCGGGGCTATCCTACGAGCAGTACTTC.

The J gene is TRBJ1-4, the V gene TRBV5-1; 8 bases line up with TRBD1. Germline V gene sequence: CDR1 SGHRS, CDR2 YFSETQ. V gave up 3 bases and J gave up 2 bases; unmatched junction bases: 0. This CDR3 spans 14 amino acids. CDR3 coding DNA: TGCGCCAGCAGCTGGACAGGGACTAATGAAAAACTGTTTTTT. Residues: CASSWTGTNEKLFF.

V is TRBV4-1 and J is TRBJ2-5; 9 bases align to TRBD1. The CDR3 loop spans 17 amino acids. The ends lost 4 bases at V and 2 bases at J; junction bases unmatched: 11. CDR1 and CDR2 from the germline V gene are MGHRA and YSYEKL. CDR3 sequence reads: CASSPERDREDQETQYF. In DNA, the CDR3 is TGCGCCAGCAGCCCCGAGCGGGACAGGGAGGATCAAGAGACCCAGTACTTC.

The chain couples TRBV10-3 to TRBJ2-7; D gene unclear. Trimming took 3 bases from V and 0 from J, leaving 12 bases between them. The CDR3 is 15 residues long. CDR1 and CDR2 from the germline V gene are ENHRY and SYGVKD. The CDR3 bases are TGTGCCATCAGTGATACTACCTCGAACTCCTACGAGCAGTACTTC. Amino acids: CAISDTTSNSYEQYF.

The chain is built from TRBV2 and TRBJ2-3, with 8 bases identical to TRBD2. The V gene end was trimmed by 4 bases and the J gene end by 5 bases; junction bases not matched to a gene: 11. The CDR3 is 16 residues long. CDR1 is SNHLY and CDR2 is FYNNEI in the germline V gene. For the CDR3, the DNA is TGTGCCAGCAGTGTGCTCGGTCGGGGGGGCATAGATACGCAGTATTTT. Translating gives CASSVLGRGGIDTQYF.

The CDR3 nucleotides are TGCGCCAGCAGCCAAGATGACCAGACTAGCGGGGGGGCCACAGATACGCAGTATTTT. Its translation is CASSQDDQTSGGATDTQYF. The J gene is TRBJ2-3, the V gene TRBV4-1, with 14 bases lining up with TRBD2. The CDR3 covers 19 residues. V shed 0 bases, J shed 2 bases, and the junction held 7 bases outside the gene matches. Germline-derived CDR1 and CDR2 are MGHRA and YSYEKL.

This clone was observed a few times. The chain employs TRBV28 and TRBJ1-1; 9 bases align to TRBD1. This CDR3 is 15 amino acids long. Germline CDR1 reads MDHEN; CDR2 reads SYDVKM. The V and J ends lost 3 bases and 3 bases, in that order; junction bases with no gene match: 5. The CDR3 DNA is TGTGCCAGCAGTTTTCGACAGGGGGTGGACACTGAAGCTTTCTTT. Its translation: CASSFRQGVDTEAFF.

V and J are TRBV27 and TRBJ2-5; possible D gene TRBD1, 6 bases. Trimming left V 5 bases short and J 1 base short, with 14 bases between. Germline CDR1 MNHEY, CDR2 SMNVEV (reference sequence). CDR3 length: 15 amino acids. DNA for the CDR3: TGTGCCAGCAGTACTACAGGGTATTCCCAAGAGACCCAGTACTTC. Translated: CASSTTGYSQETQYF.

The chain carries TRBV27 and TRBJ2-7, with TRBD1 as a possible D gene (6 bases). The CDR3 spans 14 residues. Germline assignment: CDR1 MNHEY and CDR2 SMNVEV (reference sequence). V lost 4 bases and J 3 bases, leaving 13 bases between the germline ends. CDR3 coding DNA: TGTGCCAGCAGTTCCACCTGGGGGCACTACGAGCAGTACTTC. Its translation is CASSSTWGHYEQYF.

V is TRBV19 and J is TRBJ2-2; perhaps TRBD2 as D (6 bases). The CDR3 runs to 19 residues. Per the germline V gene, CDR1 is LNHDA and CDR2 is SQIVND (reference sequence). The V end was cut by 7 bases, the J end by 7 bases, with 31 bases between. The CDR3 sequence is CASNLAIRAGQGGIGELFF. DNA of the CDR3: TGTGCCAGTAACCTGGCGATTAGAGCCGGACAAGGCGGGATCGGGGAGCTGTTTTTT.

The count of this clone is one. In DNA form, the CDR3 reads TGTGCCAGCAGCAAACCGCCGGGACAGACCTACGAGCAGTACTTC. Translation: CASSKPPGQTYEQYF. The V and J genes are TRBV5-5 and TRBJ2-7, with 7 bases fitting TRBD1. This CDR3 spans 15 amino acids. V lost 4 bases and J lost 2; bases outside the gene matches: 9. Germline V CDR1 and CDR2: SGHKS, YYEKEE (reference sequence).

This chain uses TRBV7-6 with TRBJ2-1; D perhaps matches TRBD2 (5 bases). Trimming removed 6 bases at V and 9 bases at J, with 15 bases between. Germline V gene data show CDR1 as SGHVS and CDR2 as FNYEAQ. The CDR3 is 13 amino acids. This CDR3 is CASRPTMGSEQFF. The CDR3 DNA is TGTGCCAGCAGGCCTACCATGGGGAGTGAGCAGTTCTTC. Supplemented by reference TRBV7-6 and TRBJ2-1, the full variable domain reads GAGVSQSPRYKVTKRGQDVALRCDPISGHVSLYWYRQALGQGPEFLTYFNYEAQQDKSGLPNDRFSAERPEGSISTLTIQRTEQRDSAMYRCASRPTMGSEQFFGPGTRLTVL.